This TCR beta chain was recorded in a study of T cell responses to AZD1222 COVID-19 vaccine. TCRdb's copy holds only in-frame clones and misses some; the assay was immunoSEQ multiplex PCR. The sample records approximately 76,000 clones, about nine tenths being singletons. With respect to this clone: Its antigen is not identified.

Germline CDR1 and CDR2: SQVTM and ANQGSEA. V lost 3 bases to trimming and J lost 3 bases, with 9 bases between them. This CDR3 has 12 amino acids. General study points: Reports indicate that nearly half of spike-specific TCRs are directed at unmutated variant regions. Repertoire samples came only from after the peak T cell response. Females made up more of the donors, who were largely white British, and clonal diversity may have come out too low.

This chain uses TRBV29-1 with TRBJ2-7, with a tentative D call TRBD2 (6 bases). This TCR was recovered from an adult in good health. This specimen was peripheral blood, taken on day 0 of MenACWY control vaccination. Here the CDR3 reads CSVELRDYEQYF. The CDR3 DNA reads as TGCAGCGTTGAGTTGCGGGACTACGAGCAGTACTTC.